This T cell receptor (beta chain) was documented in a study of T cells in localized non-small cell lung cancer. Findings and limits, study-wide: Higher blood T cell density tracked longer overall survival. Appearing in adjacent lung were a median approximately 50 of the top 100 tumor clones. Owing to sequencing of a solitary tumor region, heterogeneity cannot be discounted. There was higher T cell clonality in uninvolved adjacent lung than in tumor, and it was highest there.

There are 15 residues in the CDR3. The V gene end was trimmed by 4 bases and the J gene end by 2 bases; junction bases not matched to a gene: 8. Germline-derived CDR1 and CDR2 are SGHDT and YYEEEE. The assay was immunoSEQ multiplex PCR, and TCRdb's table has in-frame clones only and misses some. This table has fewer than 12,000 clones, 70% to 75% appearing once. With regard to this clone: Its antigen is as yet unknown.

This material consisted of peripheral blood, taken before any cancer treatment. The sequence was collected from a male donor at least 60 years old with stage I lung adenocarcinoma. The chain combines TRBV5-6 with TRBJ2-7, with TRBD1 matching over 8 bases. CDR3 amino acids: CASSRQGLGTYEQYF. The CDR3 nucleotides are TGTGCCAGCAGCCGACAGGGGCTGGGAACCTACGAGCAGTACTTC.